The clone carrying this T cell receptor (beta chain) appeared a single time. In the source study's methods: How many nucleated cells were present was estimated from reference gene primer amplification. The table came from immunoSEQ multiplex PCR; TCRdb's copy has only in-frame clones and leaves some out. D and trimming come from the DNA, and the V and J calls and clone size come from that table. Among 280,000 or so clones listed, around four fifths were seen once. The sample originates from a study of blood T cell repertoires in COVID-19. Study-wide context: Spain, Italy and the United States supplied samples that represented acute and convalescent COVID-19.

Germline CDR1 and CDR2: MGHRA and YSYEKL. The CDR3 spans 16 residues. Trimming cost V 4 bases and J 0 bases; bases outside gene matches: 6. The genes are TRBV4-1 and TRBJ1-1, with 9 bases lining up with TRBD1. This receptor was taken from a woman aged 45 to 65 who had recovered from COVID-19. Sequencing input: peripheral blood. The CDR3 loop is CASSLHRGLLNTEAFF. The DNA for the CDR3 is TGCGCCAGCAGCCTCCACAGGGGGCTTTTGAACACTGAAGCTTTCTTT.